This TCR beta chain was sequenced for a study of blood T cells in healthy people across ages. Findings and caveats of the study: Without sorted subsets, naive and antigen-experienced compartments could not be conclusively compared.

In germline, CDR1 is MNHEY, CDR2 SVGAGI. The CDR3 runs to 16 residues. The V end lost 4 bases, the J end lost 4 bases, and 19 bases lay between the germline ends. The use of a sample-barcoded 5' primer and a J-beta primer mix characterized a second PCR of roughly 6 to 11 cycles. TCRdb redid the calling of the 5' RACE reads with MiXCR, one entry per CDR3 protein. The repertoire consists of about 1.1 million distinct CDR3 sequences, with around two fifths occurring once and the leading ten covering about an eighth. Regarding this clonotype: Its specificity is unknown.

The TCR sequence derives from a man younger than 35 in good health. The V gene is TRBV6-5, the J gene TRBJ2-5; D may be TRBD2 (6 bases). The sample consisted of blood. CDR3: CASSWGELAGTETQYF. DNA of the CDR3: TGTGCCAGCAGTTGGGGAGAACTAGCTGGTACAGAGACCCAGTACTTC.